This T cell receptor beta chain was sequenced for a study of OX40 agonist ivuxolimab in advanced cancers. This table comes from immunoSEQ multiplex PCR, and its TCRdb copy is limited to in-frame clones, with some not included. The top ten hold about 4% of the sample, which has around 66,000 clones, roughly 85% seen once. This CDR3 region has 14 residues. V lost 4 bases to trimming and J lost 3 bases, with 10 bases between them. CDR1 is SGHNT and CDR2 is YYREEE in the germline V gene (reference sequence). The V gene is TRBV5-4, the J gene TRBJ1-4; D remains unclear. This specimen consisted of CD4+ or CD8+ T cells sorted from blood, obtained in a trial of the OX40 agonist ivuxolimab. The clonotype originates from an adult with an advanced solid tumor such as melanoma, head and neck, liver or kidney cancer. Here the CDR3 DNA reads TGTGCCAGCAGCCCGTCGACGGCTAATGAAAAACTGTTTTTT. Protein sequence: CASSPSTANEKLFF. Filled out from reference TRBV5-4 and TRBJ1-4, the complete variable domain reads ETGVTQSPTHLIKTRGQQVTLRCSSQSGHNTVSWYQQALGQGPQFIFQYYREEENGRGNFPPRFSGLQFPNYSSELNVNALELDDSALYLCASSPSTANEKLFFGSGTQLSVL.